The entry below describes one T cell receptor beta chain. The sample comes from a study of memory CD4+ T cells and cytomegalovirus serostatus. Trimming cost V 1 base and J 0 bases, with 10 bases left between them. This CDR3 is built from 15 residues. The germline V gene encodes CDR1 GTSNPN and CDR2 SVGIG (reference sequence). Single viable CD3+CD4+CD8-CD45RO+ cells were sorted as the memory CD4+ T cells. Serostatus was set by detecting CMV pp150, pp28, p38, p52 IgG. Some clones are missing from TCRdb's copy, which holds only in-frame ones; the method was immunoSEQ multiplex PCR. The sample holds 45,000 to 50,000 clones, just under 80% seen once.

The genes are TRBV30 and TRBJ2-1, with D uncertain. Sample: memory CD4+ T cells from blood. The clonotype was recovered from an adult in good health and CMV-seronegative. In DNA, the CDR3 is TGTGCCTGGAGTGCCCGAGGCCACTCCTACAATGAGCAGTTCTTC. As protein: CAWSARGHSYNEQFF.